Sequencing of this T cell receptor (beta chain) was carried out in a study of blood T cell repertoires in COVID-19. Overall study: Italy, Spain and the United States were the sources of the convalescent and acute COVID-19 samples. T cells, B-cell-depleted T cells, or PBMCs provided the cDNA or gDNA that served as material.

In germline, CDR1 is MDHEN, CDR2 SYDVKM. The germline V and J ends were trimmed by 6 bases and 0 bases, with 21 bases remaining between them. The CDR3 covers 18 residues. Here immunoSEQ multiplex PCR was the method, and the copy in TCRdb shows in-frame clones only, minus some. The sample records about 300,000 clones, roughly 90% being singletons. The sample consisted of PBMCs or T cells enriched from blood (not recorded which). The rearrangement uses TRBV28 and TRBJ2-1, with TRBD1 as a possible D gene (5 bases). This TCR derives from a man aged 55 to 70 who had recovered from COVID-19. CDR3: CASSPQSSRGSSYNEQFF. In nucleotides, the CDR3 is TGTGCCAGCAGCCCTCAGTCTTCTAGGGGAAGCTCCTACAATGAGCAGTTCTTC.